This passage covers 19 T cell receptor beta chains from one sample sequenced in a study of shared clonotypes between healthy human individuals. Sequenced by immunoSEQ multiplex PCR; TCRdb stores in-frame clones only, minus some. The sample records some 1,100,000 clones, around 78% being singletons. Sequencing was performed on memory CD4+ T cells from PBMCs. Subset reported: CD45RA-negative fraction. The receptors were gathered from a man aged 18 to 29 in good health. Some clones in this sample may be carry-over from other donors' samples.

CDR3 amino acids: CASSGTSSNIQYF. DNA of the CDR3: TGCGCCAGCAGCGGGACTAGTAGCAACATTCAGTACTTC. The rearrangement links TRBV5-1 to TRBJ2-4; TRBD2 aligns across 8 bases. The length of the CDR3 is 13 residues. CDR1 and CDR2 (germline): SGHRS, YFSETQ. J lost 7 bases, V lost 4 bases, and 4 bases had no gene match.

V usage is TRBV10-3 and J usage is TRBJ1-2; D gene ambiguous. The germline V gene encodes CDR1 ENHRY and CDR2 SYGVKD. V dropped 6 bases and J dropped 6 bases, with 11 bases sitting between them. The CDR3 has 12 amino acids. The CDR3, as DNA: TGTGCCATCAGAGGGTGGGCGGATGGCTACACCTTC. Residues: CAIRGWADGYTF.

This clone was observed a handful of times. DNA of the CDR3: TGTGCCAGCAGCTTAGTGGAGGTCCGCCGCCCCCAAGAGACCCAGTACTTC. Protein product: CASSLVEVRRPQETQYF. The chain has TRBV7-9 and TRBJ2-5, with a possible D match to TRBD2 (5 bases). Germline CDR1 reads SEHNR; CDR2 reads FQNEAQ (reference sequence). The CDR3 covers 17 residues. V lost 1 base to trimming and J lost 1 base, with 16 bases between them.

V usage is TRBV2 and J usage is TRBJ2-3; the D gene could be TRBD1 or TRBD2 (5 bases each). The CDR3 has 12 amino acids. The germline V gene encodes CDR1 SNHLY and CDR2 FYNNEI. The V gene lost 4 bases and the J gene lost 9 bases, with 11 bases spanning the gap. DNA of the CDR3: TGTGCCAGCAGTGGGGACCGGGGCACGCAGTATTTT. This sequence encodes CASSGDRGTQYF.

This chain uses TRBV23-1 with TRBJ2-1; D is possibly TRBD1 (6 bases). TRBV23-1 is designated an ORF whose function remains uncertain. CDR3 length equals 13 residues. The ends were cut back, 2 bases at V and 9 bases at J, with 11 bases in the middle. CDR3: CASSQRGFGEQFF. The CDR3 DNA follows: TGCGCCAGCAGTCAAAGGGGGTTTGGTGAGCAGTTCTTC.

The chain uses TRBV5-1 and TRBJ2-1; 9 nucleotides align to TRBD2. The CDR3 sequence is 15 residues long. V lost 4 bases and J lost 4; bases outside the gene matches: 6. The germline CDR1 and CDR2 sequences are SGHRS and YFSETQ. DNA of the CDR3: TGCGCCAGCAGCCCCCTAGCGGGAACTTACAATGAGCAGTTCTTC. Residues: CASSPLAGTYNEQFF. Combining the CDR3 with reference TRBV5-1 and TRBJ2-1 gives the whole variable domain KAGVTQTPRYLIKTRGQQVTLSCSPISGHRSVSWYQQTPGQGLQFLFEYFSETQRNKGNFPGRFSGRQFSNSRSEMNVSTLELGDSALYLCASSPLAGTYNEQFFGPGTRLTVL.

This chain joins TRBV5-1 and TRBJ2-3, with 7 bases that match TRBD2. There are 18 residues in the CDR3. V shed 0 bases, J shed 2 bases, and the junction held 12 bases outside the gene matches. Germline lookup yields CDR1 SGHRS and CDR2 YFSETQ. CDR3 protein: CASSLAKGGRADTDTQYF. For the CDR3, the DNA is TGCGCCAGCAGCTTGGCGAAAGGTGGGAGGGCCGACACAGATACGCAGTATTTT.

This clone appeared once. The CDR3 nucleotides read TGTGCCAGCAGCCAAGATTTGCGTCAAACTCAGTTCTTC. It specifies CASSQDLRQTQFF. The V call is TRBV14, the J call TRBJ2-1, with D unclear. CDR1 and CDR2 from the germline V gene are SGHDN and FVKESK. CDR3 length: 13 amino acids. V was clipped by 0 bases and J by 13 bases, with 13 bases between them.

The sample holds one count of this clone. The CDR3 reads CAWSASRPQYF. The CDR3 DNA reads TGTGCCTGGAGTGCGTCCCGGCCGCAGTATTTT. The chain carries TRBV30 and TRBJ2-3; D gene uncertain. CDR1 is GTSNPN and CDR2 is SVGIG in the germline V gene (reference sequence). The CDR3 is 11 residues long. V was trimmed by 1 base and J by 10 bases, leaving 9 bases between them.

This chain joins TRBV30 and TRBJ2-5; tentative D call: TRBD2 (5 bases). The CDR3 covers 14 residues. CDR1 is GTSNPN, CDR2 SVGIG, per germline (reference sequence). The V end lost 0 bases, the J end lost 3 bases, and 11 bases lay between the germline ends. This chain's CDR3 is CAWSVRLAKETQYF. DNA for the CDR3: TGTGCCTGGAGTGTGCGGCTAGCCAAAGAGACCCAGTACTTC.

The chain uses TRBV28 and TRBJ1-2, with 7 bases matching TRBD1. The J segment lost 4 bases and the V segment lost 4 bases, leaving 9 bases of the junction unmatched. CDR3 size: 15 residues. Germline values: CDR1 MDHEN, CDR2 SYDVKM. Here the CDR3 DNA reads TGTGCCAGCAGTTCCAGACAGGGATCAATCTATGGCTACACCTTC. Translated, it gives CASSSRQGSIYGYTF.

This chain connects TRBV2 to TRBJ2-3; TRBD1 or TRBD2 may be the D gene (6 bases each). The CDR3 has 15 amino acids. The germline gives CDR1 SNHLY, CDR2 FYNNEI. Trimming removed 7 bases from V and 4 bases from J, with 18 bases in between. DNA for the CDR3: TGTGCCAGCATCCCCCCGGGGGCGCCTCCAGATACGCAGTATTTT. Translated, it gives CASIPPGAPPDTQYF. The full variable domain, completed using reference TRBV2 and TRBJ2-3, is EPEVTQTPSHQVTQMGQEVILRCVPISNHLYFYWYRQILGQKVEFLVSFYNNEISEKSEIFDDQFSVERPDGSNFTLKIRSTKLEDSAMYFCASIPPGAPPDTQYFGPGTRLTVL.

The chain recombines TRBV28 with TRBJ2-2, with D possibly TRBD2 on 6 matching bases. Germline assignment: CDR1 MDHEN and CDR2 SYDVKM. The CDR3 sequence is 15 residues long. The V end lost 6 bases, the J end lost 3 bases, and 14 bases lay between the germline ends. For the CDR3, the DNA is TGTGCCAGCAGAGCTTCGACTAGTTACACCGGGGAGCTGTTTTTT. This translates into CASRASTSYTGELFF.

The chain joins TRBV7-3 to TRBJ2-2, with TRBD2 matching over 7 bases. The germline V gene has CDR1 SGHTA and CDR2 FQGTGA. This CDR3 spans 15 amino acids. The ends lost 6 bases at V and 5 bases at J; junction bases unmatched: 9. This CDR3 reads CASSRGGRGTGELFF. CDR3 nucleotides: TGTGCCAGCAGTCGGGGCGGGAGAGGGACCGGGGAGCTGTTTTTT.

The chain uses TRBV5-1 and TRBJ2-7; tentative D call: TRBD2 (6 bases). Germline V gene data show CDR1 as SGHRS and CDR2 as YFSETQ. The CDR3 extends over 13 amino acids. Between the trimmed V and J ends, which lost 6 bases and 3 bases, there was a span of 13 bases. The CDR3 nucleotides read TGCGCCAGCATGCTGCGGGGTGGCTACGAGCAGTACTTC. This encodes CASMLRGGYEQYF.

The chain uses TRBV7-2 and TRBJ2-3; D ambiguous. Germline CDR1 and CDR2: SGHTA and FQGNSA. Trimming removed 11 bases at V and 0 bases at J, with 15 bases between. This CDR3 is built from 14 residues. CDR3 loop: CAFYGGGSTDTQYF. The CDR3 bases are TGTGCCTTCTACGGCGGTGGGAGCACAGATACGCAGTATTTT.

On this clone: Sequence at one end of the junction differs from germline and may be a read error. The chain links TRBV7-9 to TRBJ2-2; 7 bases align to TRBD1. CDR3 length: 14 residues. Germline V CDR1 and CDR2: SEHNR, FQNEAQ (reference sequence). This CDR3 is CASSLGDSTGELLF. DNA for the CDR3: TGTGCCAGCAGCTTGGGGGACAGCACCGGGGAGCTGCTTTTT.

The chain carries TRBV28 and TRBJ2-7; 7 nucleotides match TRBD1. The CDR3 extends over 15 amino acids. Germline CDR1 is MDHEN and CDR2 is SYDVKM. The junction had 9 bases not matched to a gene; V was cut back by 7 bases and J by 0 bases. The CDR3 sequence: CASIPAGTASYEQYF. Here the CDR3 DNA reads TGTGCCAGCATACCTGCTGGGACAGCCTCCTACGAGCAGTACTTC.

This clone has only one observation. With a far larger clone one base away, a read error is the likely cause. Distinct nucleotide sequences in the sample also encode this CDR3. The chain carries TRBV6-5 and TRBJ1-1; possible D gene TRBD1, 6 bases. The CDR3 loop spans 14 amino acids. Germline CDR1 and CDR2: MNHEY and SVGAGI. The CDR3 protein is CASSFLQGRTEAFF. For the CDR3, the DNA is TGTGCCAGTAGTTTCCTTCAGGGGAGGACTGAAGCTTTCTTT.